The T cell receptor beta chain under discussion was sequenced for a study of blood T cell repertoires in COVID-19. Looking at the study overall: Samples of COVID-19 (acute and convalescent) were obtained from the United States, Italy and Spain. From T cells, B-cell-depleted T cells, or PBMCs came the material, which was cDNA or gDNA.

The germline V gene has CDR1 MDHEN and CDR2 SYDVKM. The ends lost 8 bases at V and 3 bases at J; junction bases unmatched: 7. The CDR3 has 14 amino acids. The repertoire was sequenced with immunoSEQ multiplex PCR; TCRdb's copy has only in-frame clones and lacks some. The data show under 200,000 clones, around 84% seen once. The chain joins TRBV28 to TRBJ1-5; 7 bases fit TRBD1. This TCR was recovered from an older woman with COVID-19, enrolled during active disease. Input material: peripheral blood. In DNA form, the CDR3 reads TGTGCCAGCGGCATAACAGGGGTCAATCAGCCCCAGCATTTT. Residues: CASGITGVNQPQHF.